This T cell receptor (beta chain) was identified in a study of Ad26.COV2.S vaccination and SARS-CoV-2 variants. Overall study: Intramuscular Ad26.COV2.S doses were given once or twice, 56 days apart. Study results and caveats: Spike-specific TCR breadth in vaccine recipients exceeded that seen in placebo recipients. Across vaccine and placebo recipients, the breadth of non-spike TCRs was similar.

TCRdb keeps only in-frame clones here, not all; method: immunoSEQ multiplex PCR. The sample yields roughly 380,000 clones, roughly 84% seen once. CDR1 and CDR2 from the germline V gene are SGHNT and YENEEA. Deletions cut 5 bases from V and 9 bases from J, with 11 bases between. This CDR3 is built from 12 residues. About this clone: The antigen is unknown.

Treatment noted: 19 received Ad26.COV2.S at low or high dose, single or two shots; roughly 5 received placebo; per-sample allocation not given. The investigators took samples on day 63 after the first vaccine or placebo injection. Recruitment in Boston yielded a donor of adult age, 18-55 years. The sequencing here drew on peripheral blood, taken in a trial of Ad26.COV2.S vaccine versus placebo. The chain is built from TRBV11-3 and TRBJ2-1; D is possibly TRBD1 or TRBD2 (5 bases each). This receptor was obtained from a person aged 18-60 years who received the Ad26.COV2.S COVID-19 vaccine or a placebo. The CDR3 DNA reads TGTGCCAGCAGCCCGGGACCGGGTGAGCAGTTCTTC. Amino acid sequence: CASSPGPGEQFF.